Presented here are 16 T cell receptor beta chains from one specimen sequenced in a study of control samples from healthy donors and cancer patients. Data came from immunoSEQ multiplex PCR; TCRdb stores just in-frame clones and leaves some out. This sample has 130,000 or so clones, with roughly 84% found just once. Sequencing used blood. The receptor set was obtained from a man aged 45-65 years in good health.

The chain combines TRBV29-1 with TRBJ1-2; 9 nucleotides line up with TRBD1. This CDR3 region has 14 residues. J was trimmed by 2 bases and V by 1 base; bases with no gene match: 2. Germline V gene sequence: CDR1 SQVTM, CDR2 ANQGSEA. CDR3 residues: CSVEVGTGNYGYTF. The CDR3 nucleotides are TGCAGCGTTGAAGTGGGGACAGGGAACTATGGCTACACCTTC.

The chain combines TRBV5-8 with TRBJ1-6; the D is unclear. Germline V gene lookup returns CDR1 SGHTS and CDR2 YDEGEE. V lost 1 base and J lost 11, with 7 bases in between. CDR3 length: 12 residues. In DNA, the CDR3 is TGTGCCAGCAGCTTGAACCCCCCACCCCTCCACTTT. Protein sequence: CASSLNPPPLHF.

V gene TRBV11-3 combines with J gene TRBJ2-2; 8 positions agree with TRBD1. With V trimmed by 4 bases and J by 0 bases, 7 bases remained unmatched. The CDR3 has 17 amino acids. Germline V gene lookup returns CDR1 SGHNT and CDR2 YENEEA. CDR3 in amino acids: CASSSRQGLSNTGELFF. The DNA for the CDR3 is TGTGCCAGCAGCTCCCGACAGGGGTTGTCGAACACCGGGGAGCTGTTTTTT.

The rearrangement joins TRBV24-1 to TRBJ2-3; D perhaps matches TRBD2 (6 bases). The CDR3 runs 14 residues. Germline CDR1 is KGHDR and CDR2 is SFDVKD. V lost 5 bases, J lost 2 bases, and 10 bases lay in between. This CDR3 reads CATSGTSLTDTQYF. CDR3 in DNA: TGTGCCACCAGTGGCACTAGCCTCACAGATACGCAGTATTTT.

The chain has TRBV19 and TRBJ2-7; 8 nucleotides match TRBD2. J was trimmed by 4 bases and V by 4 bases; bases with no gene match: 9. The germline V gene encodes CDR1 LNHDA and CDR2 SQIVND (reference sequence). The CDR3 runs 15 residues. The CDR3 is CASSNRPAGGYEQYF. CDR3 nucleotides: TGTGCCAGTAGTAACCGGCCGGCGGGGGGTTACGAGCAGTACTTC.

The sample holds one count of this clone. The V and J genes are TRBV6-6 and TRBJ1-5; D gene uncertain. Germline CDR1 is MNHNY and CDR2 is SVGAGI (reference sequence). This CDR3 contains 16 residues. The V end was cut by 6 bases, the J end by 2 bases, with 17 bases between. CDR3 protein: CASRPPGESGNQPQHF. The CDR3 region has the DNA TGTGCCAGCAGACCTCCTGGAGAGTCGGGCAATCAGCCCCAGCATTTT.

V is TRBV11-2 and J is TRBJ1-1; 8 nucleotides agree with TRBD1. CDR1 and CDR2 (germline): SGHAT, FQNNGV. Trimming removed 1 base from V and 2 bases from J; junction bases left unmatched: 9. This CDR3 has 17 amino acids. The CDR3 loop is CASSLASGGGLNTEAFF. The CDR3 nucleotides read TGTGCCAGCAGCTTAGCTTCAGGGGGCGGATTAAACACTGAAGCTTTCTTT.

The CDR3 bases are TGTGCCAGCAGACCCAGGGTGGGAGAGCAGTACTTC. Translation gives CASRPRVGEQYF. The chain combines TRBV27 with TRBJ2-7; D is perhaps TRBD1 (5 bases). Trimming stripped 6 bases from V and 7 bases from J, with 13 bases between. Germline CDR1 MNHEY, CDR2 SMNVEV (reference sequence). The CDR3 has 12 amino acids.

The V gene is TRBV13, the J gene TRBJ2-3; 7 bases map to TRBD1. This CDR3 has 13 amino acids. Germline loops: CDR1 PRHDT, CDR2 FYEKMQ (reference sequence). V shed 3 bases, J shed 4 bases, and the junction held 1 base outside the gene matches. The CDR3 sequence is CASSFQGADTQYF. CDR3 in DNA: TGTGCCAGCAGCTTCCAGGGGGCAGATACGCAGTATTTT.

The chain couples TRBV2 to TRBJ1-2; D may be TRBD1 (5 bases). V was cut by 1 base and J by 3 bases, with 12 bases left in between. Per the germline V gene, CDR1 is SNHLY and CDR2 is FYNNEI. The CDR3 sequence is 15 residues long. The CDR3, as DNA: TGTGCCAGCAGTGAAGATCCGGGGCTCGACTATGGCTACACCTTC. Translated: CASSEDPGLDYGYTF.

V and J are TRBV3-1 (or the pseudogene TRBV3-2) and TRBJ1-6; possibly TRBD1 for D (6 bases). The CDR3 runs to 15 residues. Trimming left V 2 bases short and J 6 bases short, with 11 bases between. CDR1 and CDR2 from the germline V gene are LGHDT and YNNKEL (reference sequence). The CDR3 protein is CASSQLSDSNSPLHF. CDR3 in DNA: TGTGCCAGCAGCCAACTATCGGACAGTAATTCACCCCTCCACTTT.

The genes are TRBV14 and TRBJ1-4; no clear D. Germline-derived CDR1 and CDR2 are SGHDN and FVKESK. CDR3 length equals 13 residues. Trimming shortened V by 3 bases and J by 4 bases, and 6 bases separated the two germline ends. The CDR3, as DNA: TGTGCCAGCAGCCATAGTGGTAATGAAAAACTGTTTTTT. This translates into CASSHSGNEKLFF. Together with reference TRBV14 and TRBJ1-4, the CDR3 gives the full variable domain: EAGVTQFPSHSVIEKGQTVTLRCDPISGHDNLYWYRRVMGKEIKFLLHFVKESKQDESGMPNNRFLAERTGGTYSTLKVQPAELEDSGVYFCASSHSGNEKLFFGSGTQLSVL.

The genes are TRBV3-1 (or the pseudogene TRBV3-2) and TRBJ1-2; D possibly corresponds to TRBD1 (5 bases). The CDR3 is 16 residues long. Germline lookup yields CDR1 LGHDT and CDR2 YNNKEL (reference sequence). Trimming left V 0 bases short and J 2 bases short, with 13 bases between. DNA for the CDR3: TGTGCCAGCAGCCAAGAAAGGGGCAGGATCAACTATGGCTACACCTTC. This translates into CASSQERGRINYGYTF.

The V call is TRBV9, the J call TRBJ1-5; tentatively, D is TRBD1 (6 bases). CDR1 and CDR2 (germline): SGDLS, YYNGEE. V shed 4 bases and J shed 4 bases, with 15 bases lying between them. CDR3 length equals 15 residues. CDR3 residues: CASSTEGQGNQPQHF. CDR3 DNA: TGTGCCAGCAGCACCGAGGGGCAGGGGAATCAGCCCCAGCATTTT.

The chain employs TRBV23-1 and TRBJ1-1; the D gene is possibly TRBD1 (5 bases). TRBV23-1 is given ORF status, its function remaining uncertain. V was trimmed by 6 bases and J by 0 bases, leaving 11 bases between them. CDR3 size: 14 residues. CDR3 nucleotides: TGCGCCAGCAGGGGACGTAGGATGAACACTGAAGCTTTCTTT. As protein: CASRGRRMNTEAFF.

The gene calls are TRBV3-1 (or the pseudogene TRBV3-2) and TRBJ1-4, with TRBD1 identical over 10 bases. The germline V gene has CDR1 LGHDT and CDR2 YNNKEL (reference sequence). V shed 4 bases and J 7 bases; nucleotides not matched to a gene: 9. The CDR3 extends over 16 amino acids. The CDR3 bases are TGTGCCAGCAGCCGCGGGACAGGGGAACGAGGTGAAAAACTGTTTTTT. Translating gives CASSRGTGERGEKLFF.